This TCR beta chain was recovered during a study of T cells in Graves' hyperthyroidism and ophthalmopathy. Study results and caveats: Ophthalmopathy was predicted by the model a median of about 6.7 months ahead of onset.

Diagnosis of hyperthyroidism was new in patients aged 18 to 65, and its duration was under 2 months. On the basis of clinical symptoms, serum thyroxine and TRAb, thyroid ultrasound and orbital computed tomography, diagnoses were made. This clonotype has a count of ten or more. Antigen specificity is unknown. Amplification targeted TCR beta CDR3 regions from RNA transcripts. A first-round RT-PCR of the TCR CDR3 used the HTBI primer set. TCRdb used MiXCR to reprocess the multiplex PCR reads, holding one entry per CDR3 protein. The data show 350,000 or so distinct CDR3 sequences, over 20% seen once. This TCR was recovered from a woman between 45 and 65 years old with Graves' hyperthyroidism. The material sequenced was blood.

The CDR3 spells CASSRELGNTIYF. The CDR3 DNA follows: TGTGCCAGCAGCCGCGAATTGGGAAACACCATATATTTT. This chain uses TRBV11-2 with TRBJ1-3; D remains ambiguous. This CDR3 has 13 residues. Germline V lookup: CDR1 SGHAT, CDR2 FQNNGV. V was cut by 5 bases and J by 4 bases, with 9 bases left in between.